This T cell receptor beta chain was sequenced in a study of neurological immune-mediated disorders. In its sample, this clonotype was seen many times. TCRdb recomputed calls from the 5' RACE reads with MiXCR, one row per CDR3 protein. The sample consists of tens of thousands of distinct CDR3 sequences, approximately 2.4% of them appearing once. The sequence was collected from a woman aged 25 to 39 with multiple sclerosis. Sequencing used PBMCs.

The CDR3, as DNA: TGTGCCAGCAGCCCGCAACAGGGGGCGAACTATGGCTACACCTTC. It is translated as CASSPQQGANYGYTF. The chain employs TRBV11-2 and TRBJ1-2; TRBD1 agrees at 9 bases. The CDR3 sequence is 15 residues long. CDR1 is SGHAT and CDR2 is FQNNGV in the germline V gene. The ends lost 5 bases at V and 2 bases at J; junction bases unmatched: 6.